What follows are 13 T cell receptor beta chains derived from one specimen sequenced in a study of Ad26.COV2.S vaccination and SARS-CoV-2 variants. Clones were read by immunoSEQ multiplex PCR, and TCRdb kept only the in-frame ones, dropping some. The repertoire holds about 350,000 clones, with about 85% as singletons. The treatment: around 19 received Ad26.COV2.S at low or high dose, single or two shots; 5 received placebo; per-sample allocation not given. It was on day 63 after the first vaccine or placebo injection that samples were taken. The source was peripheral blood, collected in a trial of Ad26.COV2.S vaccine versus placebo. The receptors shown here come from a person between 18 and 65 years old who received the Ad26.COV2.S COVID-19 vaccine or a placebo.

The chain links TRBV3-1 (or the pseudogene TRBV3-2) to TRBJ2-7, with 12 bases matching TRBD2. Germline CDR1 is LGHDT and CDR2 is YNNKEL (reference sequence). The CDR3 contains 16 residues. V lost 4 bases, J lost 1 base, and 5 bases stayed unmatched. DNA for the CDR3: TGTGCCAGCAGCCCGTCACTAGCGGGGGGATCCTACGAGCAGTACTTC. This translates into CASSPSLAGGSYEQYF.

The DNA for the CDR3 is TGTGCCAGCAGCTTCCCCGGGACACCTTTCACAGATACGCAGTATTTT. This gives the protein CASSFPGTPFTDTQYF. The chain carries TRBV7-2 and TRBJ2-3; D perhaps matches TRBD1 (6 bases). The ends were cut back, 3 bases at V and 2 bases at J, with 15 bases in the middle. CDR3 length equals 16 residues. CDR1 SGHTA and CDR2 FQGNSA come from the germline V gene.

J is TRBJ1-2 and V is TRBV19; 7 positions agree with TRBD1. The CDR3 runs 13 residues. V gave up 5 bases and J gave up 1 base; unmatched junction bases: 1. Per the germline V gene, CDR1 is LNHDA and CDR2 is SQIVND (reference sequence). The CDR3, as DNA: TGTGCCAGTAGTCGGGACAGTAACTATGGCTACACCTTC. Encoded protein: CASSRDSNYGYTF. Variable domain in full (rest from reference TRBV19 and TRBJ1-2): DGGITQSPKYLFRKEGQNVTLSCEQNLNHDAMYWYRQDPGQGLRLIYYSQIVNDFQKGDIAEGYSVSREKKESFPLTVTSAQKNPTAFYLCASSRDSNYGYTFGSGTRLTVV.

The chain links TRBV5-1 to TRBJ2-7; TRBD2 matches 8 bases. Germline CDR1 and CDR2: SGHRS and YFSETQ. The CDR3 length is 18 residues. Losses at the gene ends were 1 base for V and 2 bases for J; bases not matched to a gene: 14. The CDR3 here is CASSLMASGFPGTYEQYF. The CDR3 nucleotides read TGCGCCAGCAGCTTGATGGCTAGCGGGTTCCCTGGGACCTACGAGCAGTACTTC.

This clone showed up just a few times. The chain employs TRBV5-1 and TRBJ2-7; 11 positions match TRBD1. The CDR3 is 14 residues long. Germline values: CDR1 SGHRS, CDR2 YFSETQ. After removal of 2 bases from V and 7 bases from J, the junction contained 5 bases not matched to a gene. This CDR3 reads CASSFTDRGREQYF. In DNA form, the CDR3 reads TGCGCCAGCAGCTTCACGGACAGGGGGCGGGAGCAGTACTTC.

The CDR3 sequence is CASSSRTSGGEQFF. CDR3 DNA: TGTGCCAGCAGCTCCCGAACTAGCGGGGGTGAGCAGTTCTTC. The chain uses TRBV5-4 and TRBJ2-1, with 11 bases lining up with TRBD2. Germline CDR1 and CDR2: SGHNT and YYREEE (reference sequence). J was trimmed by 9 bases and V by 3 bases; bases with no gene match: 5. This CDR3 has 14 residues.

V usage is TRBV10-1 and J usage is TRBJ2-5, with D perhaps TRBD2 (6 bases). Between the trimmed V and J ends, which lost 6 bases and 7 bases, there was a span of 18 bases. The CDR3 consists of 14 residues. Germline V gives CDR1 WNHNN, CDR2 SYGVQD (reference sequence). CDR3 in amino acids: CASSDGGPLTTQYF. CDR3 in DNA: TGCGCCAGCAGCGACGGGGGTCCCCTTACGACCCAGTACTTC.

This CDR3 reads CASSMLDRATEAFF. The CDR3 bases are TGTGCCAGTAGTATGCTTGACAGAGCCACTGAAGCTTTCTTT. The chain joins TRBV19 to TRBJ1-1, with a tentative D call TRBD1 (5 bases). V was trimmed by 3 bases and J by 4 bases, leaving 12 bases between them. This CDR3 is built from 14 residues. The germline gives CDR1 LNHDA, CDR2 SQIVND (reference sequence).

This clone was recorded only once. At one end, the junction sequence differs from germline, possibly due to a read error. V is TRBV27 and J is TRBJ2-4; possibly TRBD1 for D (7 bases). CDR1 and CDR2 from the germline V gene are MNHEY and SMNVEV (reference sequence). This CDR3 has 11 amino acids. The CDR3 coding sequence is TGTGCCAGCAGTCCGCGGGACGGACAGGACTTC. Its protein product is CASSPRDGQDF.

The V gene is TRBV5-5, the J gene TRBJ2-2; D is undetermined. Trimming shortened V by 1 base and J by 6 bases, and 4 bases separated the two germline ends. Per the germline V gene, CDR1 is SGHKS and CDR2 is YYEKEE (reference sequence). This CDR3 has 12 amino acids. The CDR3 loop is CASSLFPGELFF. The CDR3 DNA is TGTGCCAGCAGCTTGTTCCCCGGGGAGCTGTTTTTT.

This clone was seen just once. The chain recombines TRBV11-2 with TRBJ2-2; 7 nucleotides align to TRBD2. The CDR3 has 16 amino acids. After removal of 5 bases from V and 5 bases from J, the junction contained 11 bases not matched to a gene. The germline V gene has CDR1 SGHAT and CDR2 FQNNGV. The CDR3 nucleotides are TGTGCCAGCAGCCGACGCAGGGACTATTCAACCGGGGAGCTGTTTTTT. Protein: CASSRRRDYSTGELFF.

DNA of the CDR3: TGTGCCACCAGTGATCAACACAGCACTGAAGCTTTCTTT. It encodes CATSDQHSTEAFF. This chain joins TRBV24-1 and TRBJ1-1; no reliable D call. CDR1 is KGHDR and CDR2 is SFDVKD in the germline V gene. The V end was cut by 3 bases, the J end by 4 bases, with 8 bases between. This CDR3 spans 13 amino acids.

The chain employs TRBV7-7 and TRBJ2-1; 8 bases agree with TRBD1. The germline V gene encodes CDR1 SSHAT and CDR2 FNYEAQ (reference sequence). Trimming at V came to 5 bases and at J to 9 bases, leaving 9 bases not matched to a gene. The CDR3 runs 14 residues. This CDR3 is CASSLTWTGSEQFF. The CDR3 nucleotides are TGTGCCAGCAGCCTTACCTGGACAGGGAGTGAGCAGTTCTTC.